What follows are 27 T cell receptor beta chains derived from one specimen sequenced in a study of blood T cells in healthy people across ages. Then a second PCR, running about 7 to 11 cycles, was carried out with a sample-barcoded 5' primer and a J-beta primer mix. TCRdb re-derived calls from the 5' RACE reads in MiXCR, one entry per CDR3 protein. Here the sample spans about 680,000 distinct CDR3 sequences, about half being singletons. Sequencing was done on a sample of blood. The receptors derive from an older woman in good health.

This chain connects TRBV7-2 to TRBJ1-1; no definite D call. Germline values: CDR1 SGHTA, CDR2 FQGNSA. V lost 1 base to trimming and J lost 7 bases, with 7 bases between them. The CDR3 spans 12 residues. The DNA of the CDR3 is TGTGCCAGCAGCTTAGTAGGAAATGAAGCTTTCTTT. Translation gives CASSLVGNEAFF.

V is TRBV12-3 or TRBV12-4 and J is TRBJ2-2; D may be TRBD1 (6 bases). With 3 bases removed from V and 4 bases from J, the gap between germline ends came to 9 bases. This CDR3 contains 14 residues. The chain's CDR3 is CASSFQGTTGELFF. CDR3 bases: TGTGCCAGCAGTTTCCAGGGGACCACCGGGGAGCTGTTTTTT.

The rearrangement uses TRBV5-6 and TRBJ1-2; tentative D call: TRBD1 (5 bases). Germline CDR1 is SGHDT and CDR2 is YYEEEE. Between the trimmed V and J ends, which lost 4 bases and 3 bases, there was a span of 22 bases. The CDR3 spans 17 residues. The CDR3 bases are TGTGCCAGCAGCCCAACAGGAGATAGTGGGTACTACTATGGCTACACCTTC. Its translation is CASSPTGDSGYYYGYTF.

This clonotype appeared once. The chain couples TRBV3-1 to TRBJ1-2; 7 positions match TRBD1. The CDR3 extends over 17 amino acids. V was clipped by 1 base and J by 8 bases; unmatched bases: 16. Germline assignment: CDR1 LGHDT and CDR2 YNNKEL (reference sequence). CDR3 in DNA: TGTGCCAGCAGCCAAGTCGCCTTGGGACAGCCTGGGAAGGGCTACACCTTC. It yields the protein CASSQVALGQPGKGYTF. Supplemented by reference TRBV3-1 and TRBJ1-2, the full variable domain reads DTAVSQTPKYLVTQMGNDKSIKCEQNLGHDTMYWYKQDSKKFLKIMFSYNNKELIINETVPNRFSPKSPDKAHLNLHINSLELGDSAVYFCASSQVALGQPGKGYTFGSGTRLTVV.

This chain links TRBV7-2 with TRBJ2-2; 8 bases match TRBD1. The germline gives CDR1 SGHTA, CDR2 FQGNSA. Germline trimming cut 5 bases from V and 7 bases from J; bases unmatched to any gene: 9. The CDR3 consists of 15 residues. CDR3 bases: TGTGCCAGCAGCCACCAACAGGGGGTTGGCGGGGAGCTGTTTTTT. Its translation: CASSHQQGVGGELFF.

This clonotype has only a few counts. The rearrangement uses TRBV11-2 and TRBJ1-5, with TRBD1 matching over 8 bases. Germline V gene sequence: CDR1 SGHAT, CDR2 FQNNGV. This CDR3 has 17 residues. V shed 4 bases and J 0 bases; nucleotides not matched to a gene: 8. As DNA, the CDR3 is TGTGCCAGCAGCTCCGGGACAGGTGACATTAGCAATCAGCCCCAGCATTTT. It yields the protein CASSSGTGDISNQPQHF.

The genes are TRBV4-1 and TRBJ1-2; no clear D gene. Trimming left V 3 bases short and J 3 bases short, with 11 bases between. Per the germline V gene, CDR1 is MGHRA and CDR2 is YSYEKL. This CDR3 has 14 amino acids. The CDR3 is CASSQIRQHYGYTF. For the CDR3, the DNA is TGCGCCAGCAGCCAGATTCGCCAGCACTATGGCTACACCTTC.

The chain recombines TRBV4-3 with TRBJ2-1; the D is unclear. Trimming took off 6 bases at V and 0 bases at J, with 15 bases between the two ends. The CDR3 is 16 residues long. CDR1 is LGHNA, CDR2 YSLEER, per germline. CDR3 sequence: CASSPSWPGSYNEQFF. CDR3 nucleotides: TGCGCCAGCAGTCCTTCCTGGCCTGGCTCCTACAATGAGCAGTTCTTC.

The chain employs TRBV28 and TRBJ2-7, with 7 bases lining up with TRBD2. The CDR3 length is 15 residues. Germline trimming cut 8 bases from V and 2 bases from J; bases unmatched to any gene: 12. Looked up from germline, CDR1 is MDHEN and CDR2 is SYDVKM. CDR3 sequence: CASPGGPRPTYEQYF. The CDR3 DNA reads TGTGCCAGCCCGGGGGGACCCAGACCTACCTACGAGCAGTACTTC.

J is TRBJ2-5 and V is TRBV11-2; D is undetermined. The germline V gene encodes CDR1 SGHAT and CDR2 FQNNGV. The CDR3 totals 15 residues. V was shortened by 3 bases and J by 0 bases, with 11 bases between the two germline ends. CDR3: CASSFRPRYQETQYF. As DNA, the CDR3 is TGTGCCAGCAGCTTTAGGCCAAGATACCAAGAGACCCAGTACTTC.

This clonotype was counted only a few times. The chain joins TRBV21-1 to TRBJ1-2; TRBD1 reflects the table's D call only, with no check against the DNA. TRBV21-1 is a documented pseudogene. This CDR3 spans 15 amino acids. DNA for the CDR3: TGTGCCAGCAGCAAAGCCTCCCGGGACATGCGGGGCTACACCTTC. Residues: CASSKASRDMRGYTF.

This clonotype was recorded only once. The genes are TRBV10-3 and TRBJ1-1, with TRBD1 matching 8 bases. The CDR3 loop spans 12 amino acids. The germline CDR1 and CDR2 sequences are ENHRY and SYGVKD. V was clipped by 8 bases and J by 6 bases; unmatched bases: 5. CDR3 protein: CAIGQGNPEAFF. CDR3 bases: TGTGCCATCGGACAGGGTAACCCTGAAGCTTTCTTT.

This clonotype was counted ten times or more. This sequence joins TRBV7-2 and TRBJ1-2, with TRBD1 matching over 7 bases. The CDR3 sequence is 13 residues long. Per the germline V gene, CDR1 is SGHTA and CDR2 is FQGNSA. V lost 5 bases and J lost 6; bases outside the gene matches: 6. As DNA, the CDR3 is TGTGCCAGCAGCCCCGGGACAGAGGATGGCTACACCTTC. Protein sequence: CASSPGTEDGYTF.

The chain uses TRBV6-5 and TRBJ1-2; D gene uncertain. Germline CDR1 is MNHEY and CDR2 is SVGAGI. V shed 5 bases and J shed 4 bases, with 11 bases lying between them. The CDR3 has 13 residues. The CDR3, as DNA: TGTGCCAGCAGTCCCTCTCCGCGCTATGGCTACACCTTC. Encoded protein: CASSPSPRYGYTF.

This clonotype has a handful of counts. J is TRBJ2-5 and V is TRBV7-9; weak D call: TRBD2 (7 bases). The ends were cut back, 8 bases at V and 5 bases at J, with 15 bases in the middle. The CDR3 length is 13 residues. Germline V gene sequence: CDR1 SEHNR, CDR2 FQNEAQ (reference sequence). The CDR3 loop is CASGRGAEETQYF. In nucleotides, the CDR3 is TGTGCCAGCGGTCGGGGGGCAGAGGAGACCCAGTACTTC.

The chain uses TRBV7-2 and TRBJ2-5; TRBD2 agrees at 9 bases. Trimming cost V 3 bases and J 3 bases; bases outside gene matches: 17. The germline gives CDR1 SGHTA, CDR2 FQGNSA. The CDR3 consists of 19 residues. For the CDR3, the DNA is TGTGCCAGCAGCTTTCTTCCCCTAGGGCGGGGACTAGCAAAAGAGACCCAGTACTTC. Encoded protein: CASSFLPLGRGLAKETQYF.

This clonotype occurred a few times. The rearrangement uses TRBV20-1 and TRBJ2-1; 7 nucleotides agree with TRBD2. V shed 0 bases and J 5 bases; nucleotides not matched to a gene: 7. CDR3 length: 15 residues. CDR1 DFQATT and CDR2 SNEGSKA come from the germline V gene (reference sequence). CDR3 residues: CSARDAREGNNEQFF. The CDR3 DNA reads as TGCAGTGCTAGAGATGCGAGGGAGGGAAACAATGAGCAGTTCTTC.

This chain links TRBV7-3 with TRBJ2-1; 10 positions match TRBD2. The germline V gene has CDR1 SGHTA and CDR2 FQGTGA. V was clipped by 4 bases and J by 1 base; unmatched bases: 7. The CDR3 is 17 amino acids. DNA of the CDR3: TGTGCCAGCAGCTCTACCTCAGCGGGAGGGTCCTACAATGAGCAGTTCTTC. It translates to CASSSTSAGGSYNEQFF.

This sequence joins TRBV30 and TRBJ2-1; TRBD2 aligns across 9 bases. CDR3 length equals 15 residues. V was clipped by 2 bases and J by 5 bases; unmatched bases: 7. Germline V gene lookup returns CDR1 GTSNPN and CDR2 SVGIG (reference sequence). The CDR3 region has the DNA TGTGCCTGGAGTCTTCTTAGCGGGAGACACAATGAGCAGTTCTTC. It codes for CAWSLLSGRHNEQFF.

A few counts support this clonotype. The V call is TRBV5-1, the J call TRBJ2-5; D is undetermined. The germline V and J ends were trimmed by 2 bases and 0 bases, with 8 bases remaining between them. Looked up from germline, CDR1 is SGHRS and CDR2 is YFSETQ. This CDR3 has 14 residues. The CDR3 region is CASSLDDNQETQYF. The CDR3 coding sequence is TGCGCCAGCAGCTTAGACGATAACCAAGAGACCCAGTACTTC.

The chain recombines TRBV2 with TRBJ2-4; tentative D call: TRBD1 (6 bases). The V end was cut by 6 bases, the J end by 7 bases, with 16 bases between. The germline V gene encodes CDR1 SNHLY and CDR2 FYNNEI. This CDR3 comprises 14 residues. The CDR3 is CASSLQGLGNIQYF. In nucleotides, the CDR3 is TGTGCCAGCAGCCTACAGGGCCTGGGGAACATTCAGTACTTC. Based on the CDR3 plus reference TRBV2 and TRBJ2-4, the full variable domain is EPEVTQTPSHQVTQMGQEVILRCVPISNHLYFYWYRQILGQKVEFLVSFYNNEISEKSEIFDDQFSVERPDGSNFTLKIRSTKLEDSAMYFCASSLQGLGNIQYFGAGTRLSVL.

The chain joins TRBV29-1 to TRBJ2-4; D unresolved. Germline V gene data show CDR1 as SQVTM and CDR2 as ANQGSEA. The CDR3 covers 13 residues. Trimming took 5 bases from V and 0 from J, leaving 8 bases between them. CDR3 coding DNA: TGCAGCGTTAAACTGCTAGCCAAAAACATTCAGTACTTC. Protein: CSVKLLAKNIQYF.

The rearrangement links TRBV7-2 to TRBJ2-5; TRBD2 matches at 7 bases. V shed 2 bases, J shed 4 bases, and the junction held 7 bases outside the gene matches. This CDR3 region has 15 residues. Germline CDR1 is SGHTA and CDR2 is FQGNSA. The CDR3 spells CASSLRAGEGETQYF. The CDR3 DNA is TGTGCCAGCAGCTTAAGGGCGGGAGAGGGAGAGACCCAGTACTTC.

This sequence joins TRBV6-5 and TRBJ2-7; 11 bases match TRBD2. CDR1 MNHEY and CDR2 SVGAGI come from the germline V gene. J gave up 3 bases and V 2 bases, and 0 bases lay outside the gene matches. The CDR3 has 14 residues. CDR3 loop: CASSYTSGSYEQYF. CDR3 coding DNA: TGTGCCAGCAGTTACACTAGCGGGAGCTACGAGCAGTACTTC.

This clonotype showed up just a few times. The rearrangement joins TRBV14 to TRBJ2-7; D may be TRBD1 (6 bases). Germline CDR1 reads SGHDN; CDR2 reads FVKESK. Between the trimmed V and J ends, which lost 4 bases and 1 base, there was a span of 11 bases. This CDR3 spans 14 amino acids. CDR3 in amino acids: CASSPLGGSYEQYF. The CDR3 coding sequence is TGTGCCAGCAGCCCCCTAGGGGGTTCCTACGAGCAGTACTTC.

The chain recombines TRBV29-1 with TRBJ2-1; D might be TRBD2 (5 bases). The germline gives CDR1 SQVTM, CDR2 ANQGSEA. This CDR3 comprises 15 residues. The germline V and J ends were trimmed by 6 bases and 0 bases, with 15 bases remaining between them. In DNA, the CDR3 is TGCAGCGTGGGTAATAGCGTCTACTCCTACAATGAGCAGTTCTTC. Translated, it gives CSVGNSVYSYNEQFF.

In this sample, this clonotype turned up a few times. The V gene is TRBV28, the J gene TRBJ2-7; D assignment may be TRBD1 or TRBD2 (5 bases each). The CDR3 is 16 residues long. Germline CDR1 is MDHEN and CDR2 is SYDVKM. Trimming shortened V by 9 bases and J by 7 bases, and 28 bases separated the two germline ends. The CDR3 region is CASIPGYLGDPREQYF. The CDR3 region has the DNA TGTGCCAGTATCCCCGGGTATCTGGGGGATCCTCGGGAGCAGTACTTC.